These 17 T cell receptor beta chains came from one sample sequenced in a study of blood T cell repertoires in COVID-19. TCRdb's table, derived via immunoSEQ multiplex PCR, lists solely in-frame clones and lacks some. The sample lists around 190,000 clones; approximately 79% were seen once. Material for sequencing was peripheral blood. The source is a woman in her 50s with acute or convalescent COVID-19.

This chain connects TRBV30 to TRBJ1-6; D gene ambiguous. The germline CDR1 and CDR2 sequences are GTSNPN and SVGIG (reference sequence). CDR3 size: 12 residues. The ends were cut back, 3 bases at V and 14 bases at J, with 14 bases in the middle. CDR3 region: CAWSPSRVTLHF. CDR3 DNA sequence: TGTGCCTGGAGCCCCTCCCGGGTAACCCTCCACTTT.

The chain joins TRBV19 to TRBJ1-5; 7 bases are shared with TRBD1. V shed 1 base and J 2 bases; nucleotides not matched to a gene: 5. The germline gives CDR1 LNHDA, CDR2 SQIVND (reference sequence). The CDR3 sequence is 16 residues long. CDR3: CASSIVGGGGNQPQHF. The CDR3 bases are TGTGCCAGTAGTATAGTCGGAGGGGGCGGCAATCAGCCCCAGCATTTT.

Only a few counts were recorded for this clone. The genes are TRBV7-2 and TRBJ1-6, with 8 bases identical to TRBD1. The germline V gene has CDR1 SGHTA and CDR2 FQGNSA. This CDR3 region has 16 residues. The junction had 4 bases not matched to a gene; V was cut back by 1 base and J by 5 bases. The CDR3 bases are TGTGCCAGCAGCTTAGGGACAGGGTGGAATAATTCACCCCTCCACTTT. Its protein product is CASSLGTGWNNSPLHF. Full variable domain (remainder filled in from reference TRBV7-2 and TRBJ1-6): GAGVSQSPSNKVTEKGKDVELRCDPISGHTALYWYRQSLGQGLEFLIYFQGNSAPDKSGLPSDRFSAERTGGSVSTLTIQRTQQEDSAVYLCASSLGTGWNNSPLHFGNGTRLTVT.

CDR3 residues: CASSIQGGIAFF. Here the CDR3 DNA reads TGCGCCAGCTCCATTCAGGGAGGTATTGCTTTCTTT. This sequence joins TRBV5-1 and TRBJ1-1, with a tentative D call TRBD1 (5 bases). Germline CDR1 is SGHRS and CDR2 is YFSETQ. Trimming removed 7 bases from V and 11 bases from J, with 18 bases in between. The CDR3 length is 12 residues.

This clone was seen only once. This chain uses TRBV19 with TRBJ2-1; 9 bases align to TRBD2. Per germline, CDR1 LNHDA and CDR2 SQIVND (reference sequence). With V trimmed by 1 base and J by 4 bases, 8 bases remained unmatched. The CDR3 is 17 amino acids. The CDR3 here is CASSIARLAGTYNEQFF. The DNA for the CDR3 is TGTGCCAGTAGTATAGCCCGGCTAGCGGGGACTTACAATGAGCAGTTCTTC.

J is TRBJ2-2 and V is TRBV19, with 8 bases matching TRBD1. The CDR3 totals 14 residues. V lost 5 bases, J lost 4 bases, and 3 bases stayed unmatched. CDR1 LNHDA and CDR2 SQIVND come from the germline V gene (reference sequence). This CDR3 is CASSGQGITGELFF. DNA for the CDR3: TGTGCCAGTAGTGGACAGGGTATCACCGGGGAGCTGTTTTTT.

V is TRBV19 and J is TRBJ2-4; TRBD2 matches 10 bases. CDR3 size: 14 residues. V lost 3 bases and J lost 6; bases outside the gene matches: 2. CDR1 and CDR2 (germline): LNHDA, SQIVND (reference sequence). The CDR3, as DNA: TGTGCCAGTAGTATTAGCGGGAGGCCAAACATTCAGTACTTC. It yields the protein CASSISGRPNIQYF.

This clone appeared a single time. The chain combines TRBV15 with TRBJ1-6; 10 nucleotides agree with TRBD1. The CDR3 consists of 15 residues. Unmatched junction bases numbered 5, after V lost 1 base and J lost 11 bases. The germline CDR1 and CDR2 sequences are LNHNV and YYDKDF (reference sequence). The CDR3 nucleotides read TGTGCCACCAGCAGAGGGGGGACAGGGGCCGCACCCCTCCACTTT. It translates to CATSRGGTGAAPLHF.

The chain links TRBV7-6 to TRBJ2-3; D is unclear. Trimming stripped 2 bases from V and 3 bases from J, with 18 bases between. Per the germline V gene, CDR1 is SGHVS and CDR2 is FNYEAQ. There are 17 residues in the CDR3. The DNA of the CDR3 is TGTGCCAGCAGCTTAACCGGGTTGGCGGATTTTACAGATACGCAGTATTTT. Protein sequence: CASSLTGLADFTDTQYF.

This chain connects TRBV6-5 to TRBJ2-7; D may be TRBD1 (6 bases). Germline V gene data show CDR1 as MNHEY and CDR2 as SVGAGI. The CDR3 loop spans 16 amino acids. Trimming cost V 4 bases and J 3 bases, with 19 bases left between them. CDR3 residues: CASSSTGGPKSYEQYF. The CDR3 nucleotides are TGTGCCAGCAGTTCGACAGGAGGACCTAAAAGCTACGAGCAGTACTTC.

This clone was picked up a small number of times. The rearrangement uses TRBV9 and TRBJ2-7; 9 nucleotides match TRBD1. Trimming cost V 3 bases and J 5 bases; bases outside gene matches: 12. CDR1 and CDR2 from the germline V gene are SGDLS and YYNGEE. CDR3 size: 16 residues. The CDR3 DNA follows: TGTGCCAGCAGCGGGAACAGGGGGCAGCGGATCGACGAGCAGTACTTC. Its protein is CASSGNRGQRIDEQYF. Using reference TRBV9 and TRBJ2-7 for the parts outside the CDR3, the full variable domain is DSGVTQTPKHLITATGQRVTLRCSPRSGDLSVYWYQQSLDQGLQFLIQYYNGEERAKGNILERFSAQQFPDLHSELNLSSLELGDSALYFCASSGNRGQRIDEQYFGPGTRLTVT.

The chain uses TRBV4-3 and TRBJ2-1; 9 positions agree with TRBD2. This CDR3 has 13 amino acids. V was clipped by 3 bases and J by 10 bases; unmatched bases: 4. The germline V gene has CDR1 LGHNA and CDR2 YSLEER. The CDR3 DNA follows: TGCGCCAGCAGCCATTTAGCGGGAGAAGAGCAGTTCTTC. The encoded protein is CASSHLAGEEQFF.

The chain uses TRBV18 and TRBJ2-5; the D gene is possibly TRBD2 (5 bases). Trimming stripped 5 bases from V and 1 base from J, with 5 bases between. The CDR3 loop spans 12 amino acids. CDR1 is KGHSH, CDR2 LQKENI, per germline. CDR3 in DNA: TGTGCCAGCTCAGGGAGCCAAGAGACCCAGTACTTC. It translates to CASSGSQETQYF.

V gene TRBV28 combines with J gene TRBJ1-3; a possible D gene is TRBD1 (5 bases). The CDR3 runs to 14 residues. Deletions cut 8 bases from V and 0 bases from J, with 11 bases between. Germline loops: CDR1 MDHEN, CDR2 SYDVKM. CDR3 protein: CASRNGGSGNTIYF. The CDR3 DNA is TGTGCCAGCCGTAACGGGGGCTCTGGAAACACCATATATTTT.

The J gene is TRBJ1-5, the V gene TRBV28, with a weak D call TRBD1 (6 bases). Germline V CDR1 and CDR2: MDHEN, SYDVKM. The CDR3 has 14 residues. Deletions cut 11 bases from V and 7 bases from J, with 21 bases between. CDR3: CAGSPGAGWQPQHF. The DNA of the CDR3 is TGTGCCGGGTCCCCAGGGGCTGGATGGCAGCCCCAGCATTTT. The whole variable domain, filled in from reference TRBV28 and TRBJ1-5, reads DVKVTQSSRYLVKRTGEKVFLECVQDMDHENMFWYRQDPGLGLRLIYFSYDVKMKEKGDIPEGYSVSREKKERFSLILESASTNQTSMYLCAGSPGAGWQPQHFGDGTRLSIL.

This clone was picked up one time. CDR3 DNA: TGTGCCAGCAGCTTCAGGCTGCTCGCGAACACCGGGGAGCTGTTTTTT. It encodes CASSFRLLANTGELFF. The chain employs TRBV11-2 and TRBJ2-2; no clear D gene. Germline CDR1 is SGHAT and CDR2 is FQNNGV. V dropped 3 bases and J dropped 0 bases, with 11 bases sitting between them. The length of the CDR3 is 16 residues.

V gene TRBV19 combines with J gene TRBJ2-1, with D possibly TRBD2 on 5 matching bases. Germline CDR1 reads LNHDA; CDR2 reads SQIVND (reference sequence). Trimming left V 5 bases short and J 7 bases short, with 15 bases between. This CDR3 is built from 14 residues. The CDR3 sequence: CASSLSGSGNEQFF. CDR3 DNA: TGTGCCAGTAGTCTATCTGGCTCGGGGAATGAGCAGTTCTTC.